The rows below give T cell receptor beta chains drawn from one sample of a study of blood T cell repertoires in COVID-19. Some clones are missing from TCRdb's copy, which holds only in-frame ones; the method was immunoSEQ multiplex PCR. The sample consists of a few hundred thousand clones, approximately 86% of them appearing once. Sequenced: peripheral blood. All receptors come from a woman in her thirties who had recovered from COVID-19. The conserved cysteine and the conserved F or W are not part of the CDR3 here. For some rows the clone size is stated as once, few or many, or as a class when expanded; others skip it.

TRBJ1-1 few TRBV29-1 SVVGQLNTEAF
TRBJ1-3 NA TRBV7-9 ASTDRGSGNTIY
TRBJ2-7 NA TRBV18 ASSPRDGARGEQY
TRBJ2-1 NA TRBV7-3 ASSLSGGRRSEQF
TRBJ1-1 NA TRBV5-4 ASSKAARTEGYEAF
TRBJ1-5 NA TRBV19 ASWDRATGNQPQH
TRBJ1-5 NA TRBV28 ASSPGLGGQPQH
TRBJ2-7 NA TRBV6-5 ASTIMEAYEQY
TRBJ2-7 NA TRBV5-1 ASRPGSTSYEQY
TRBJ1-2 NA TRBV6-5 ASSYRVSYGYT
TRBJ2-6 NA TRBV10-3 ATKGQASGLGANVLT
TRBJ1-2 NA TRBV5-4 ASSFGSNYGYT
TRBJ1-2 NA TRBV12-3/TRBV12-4 ASSSSDYGYT
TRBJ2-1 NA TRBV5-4 ASSSGQSNEQF
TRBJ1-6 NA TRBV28 ASSLTLSSYNSPLH
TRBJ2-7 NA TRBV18 ASSMTSGTYEQY
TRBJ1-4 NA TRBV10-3 AISLNANEKLF
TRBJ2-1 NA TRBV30 AWSVIAGGGNEQF
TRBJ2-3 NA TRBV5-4 ASSLEADTQY
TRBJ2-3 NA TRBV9 ASSVSDRSGGRASTDTQY
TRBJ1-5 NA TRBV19 ASSAIGRGESNQPQH
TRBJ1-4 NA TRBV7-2 ASSLERATNEKLF
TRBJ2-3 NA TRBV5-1 ASSSTGNPDTQY
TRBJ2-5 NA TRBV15 ATSRVRGQETQY
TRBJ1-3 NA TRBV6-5 ASPGRTGSHTIY
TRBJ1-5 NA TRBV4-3 ASSRIYDSNQPQH
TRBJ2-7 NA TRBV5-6 ASSLGVDFYEQY
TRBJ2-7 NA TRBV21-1 ASSKPPGLAGEISYEQY
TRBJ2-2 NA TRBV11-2 ASSLDMSGELF
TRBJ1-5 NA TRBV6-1 ASSERDSRNQPQH